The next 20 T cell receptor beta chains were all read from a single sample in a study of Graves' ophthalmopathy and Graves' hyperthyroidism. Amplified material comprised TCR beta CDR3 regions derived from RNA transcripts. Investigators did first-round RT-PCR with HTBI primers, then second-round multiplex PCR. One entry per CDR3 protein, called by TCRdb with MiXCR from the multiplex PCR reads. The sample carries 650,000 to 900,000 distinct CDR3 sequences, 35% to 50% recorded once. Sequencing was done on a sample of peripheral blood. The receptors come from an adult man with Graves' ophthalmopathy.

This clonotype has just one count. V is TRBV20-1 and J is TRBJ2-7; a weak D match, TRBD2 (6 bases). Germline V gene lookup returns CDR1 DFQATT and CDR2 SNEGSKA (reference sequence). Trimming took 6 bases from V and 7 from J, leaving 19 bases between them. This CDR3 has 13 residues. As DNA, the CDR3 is TGCAGTGCCATGGGGGGTTCCTACAATGAGCAGTACTTC. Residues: CSAMGGSYNEQYF.

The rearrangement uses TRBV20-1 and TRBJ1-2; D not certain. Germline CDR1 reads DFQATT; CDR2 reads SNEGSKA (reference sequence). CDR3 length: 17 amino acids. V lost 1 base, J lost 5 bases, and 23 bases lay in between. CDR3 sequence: CSARALDDIENAYGYTF. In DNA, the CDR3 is TGCAGTGCTAGAGCCCTTGATGACATTGAGAATGCGTATGGCTACACCTTC.

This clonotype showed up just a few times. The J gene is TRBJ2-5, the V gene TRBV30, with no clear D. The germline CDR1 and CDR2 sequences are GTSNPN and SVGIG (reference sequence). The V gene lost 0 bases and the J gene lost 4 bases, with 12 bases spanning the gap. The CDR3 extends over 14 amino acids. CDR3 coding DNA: TGTGCCTGGAGTGTACTGTCGTGGGGAGAGACCCAGTACTTC. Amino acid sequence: CAWSVLSWGETQYF.

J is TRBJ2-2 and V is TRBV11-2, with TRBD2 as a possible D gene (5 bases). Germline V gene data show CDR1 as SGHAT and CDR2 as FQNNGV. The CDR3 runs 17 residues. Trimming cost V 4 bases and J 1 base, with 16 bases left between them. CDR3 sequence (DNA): TGTGCCAGCAGCTCCGTCGAGTTCCGGGGGAACACCGGGGAGCTGTTTTTT. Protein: CASSSVEFRGNTGELFF.

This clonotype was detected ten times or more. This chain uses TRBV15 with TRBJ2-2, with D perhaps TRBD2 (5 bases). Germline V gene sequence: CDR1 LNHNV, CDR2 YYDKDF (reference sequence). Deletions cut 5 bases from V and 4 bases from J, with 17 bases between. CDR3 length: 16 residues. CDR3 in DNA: TGTGCCACCAGCCCCACTCGATACCGGGGCACCGGGGAGCTGTTTTTT. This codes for CATSPTRYRGTGELFF. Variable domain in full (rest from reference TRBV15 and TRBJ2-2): DAMVIQNPRYQVTQFGKPVTLSCSQTLNHNVMYWYQQKSSQAPKLLFHYYDKDFNNEADTPDNFQSRRPNTSFCFLDIRSPGLGDTAMYLCATSPTRYRGTGELFFGEGSRLTVL.

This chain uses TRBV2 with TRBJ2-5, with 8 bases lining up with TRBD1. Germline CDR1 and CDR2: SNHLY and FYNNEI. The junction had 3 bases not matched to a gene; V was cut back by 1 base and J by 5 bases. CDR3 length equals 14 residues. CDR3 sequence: CASSEGWTGETQYF. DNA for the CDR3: TGTGCCAGCAGTGAAGGGTGGACAGGGGAGACCCAGTACTTC.

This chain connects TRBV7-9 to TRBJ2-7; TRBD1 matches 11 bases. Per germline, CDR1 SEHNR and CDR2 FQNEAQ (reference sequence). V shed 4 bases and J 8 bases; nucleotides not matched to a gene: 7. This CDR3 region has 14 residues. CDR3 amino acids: CASSSGTGGRKQYF. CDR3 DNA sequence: TGTGCCAGCAGCTCCGGGACAGGGGGGAGGAAGCAGTACTTC.

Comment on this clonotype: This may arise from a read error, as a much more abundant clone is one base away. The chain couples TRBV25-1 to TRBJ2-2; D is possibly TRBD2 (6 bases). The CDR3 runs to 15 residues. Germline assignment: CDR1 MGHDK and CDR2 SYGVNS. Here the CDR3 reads CATSDSLGGAGGLFF. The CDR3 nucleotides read TGTGCCACCAGTGATTCCCTCGGGGGAGCCGGGGGGCTGTTTTTT.

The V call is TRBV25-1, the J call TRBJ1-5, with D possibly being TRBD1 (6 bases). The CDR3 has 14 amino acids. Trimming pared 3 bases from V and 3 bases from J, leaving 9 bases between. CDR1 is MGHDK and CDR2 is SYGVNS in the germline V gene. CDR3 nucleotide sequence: TGTGCCAGCAGTGACGGACAGAACAATCAGCCCCAGCATTTT. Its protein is CASSDGQNNQPQHF.

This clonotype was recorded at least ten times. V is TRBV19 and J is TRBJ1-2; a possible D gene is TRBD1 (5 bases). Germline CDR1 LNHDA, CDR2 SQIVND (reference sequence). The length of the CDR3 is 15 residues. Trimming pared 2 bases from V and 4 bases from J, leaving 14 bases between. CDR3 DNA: TGTGCCAGTAGTATACAGGGTGCTCAAGGCTATGGCTACACCTTC. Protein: CASSIQGAQGYGYTF.

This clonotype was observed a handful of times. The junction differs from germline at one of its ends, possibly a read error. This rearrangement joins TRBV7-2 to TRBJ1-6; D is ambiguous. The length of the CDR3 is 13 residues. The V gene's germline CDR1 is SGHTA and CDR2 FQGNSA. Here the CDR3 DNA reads TGCGCGGGCGGGGTCTCTTATAATTCACCCCTCCACTTT. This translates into CAGGVSYNSPLHF. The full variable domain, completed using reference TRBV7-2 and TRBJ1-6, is GAGVSQSPSNKVTEKGKDVELRCDPISGHTALYWYRQSLGQGLEFLIYFQGNSAPDKSGLPSDRFSAERTGGSVSTLTIQRTQQEDSAVYLCAGGVSYNSPLHFGNGTRLTVT.

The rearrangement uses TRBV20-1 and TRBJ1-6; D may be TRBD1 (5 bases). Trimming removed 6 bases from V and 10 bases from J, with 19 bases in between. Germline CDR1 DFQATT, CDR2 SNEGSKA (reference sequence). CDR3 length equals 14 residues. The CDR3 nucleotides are TGCAGTGCCTCTCCCGGGGCACGCGACTCACCCCTCCACTTT. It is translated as CSASPGARDSPLHF.

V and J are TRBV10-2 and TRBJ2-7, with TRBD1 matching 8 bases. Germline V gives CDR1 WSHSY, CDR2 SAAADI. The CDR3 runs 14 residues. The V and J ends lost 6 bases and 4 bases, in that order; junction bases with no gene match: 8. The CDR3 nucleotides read TGCGCCAGCAGCCCTCAGGGGGCGGTTTACGAGCAGTACTTC. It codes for CASSPQGAVYEQYF.

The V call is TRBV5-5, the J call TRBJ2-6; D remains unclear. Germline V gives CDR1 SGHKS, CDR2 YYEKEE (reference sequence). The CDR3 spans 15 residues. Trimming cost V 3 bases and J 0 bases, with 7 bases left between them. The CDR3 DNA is TGTGCCAGCAGCTGGGCGTACTCTGGGGCCAACGTCCTGACTTTC. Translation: CASSWAYSGANVLTF.

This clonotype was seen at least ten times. CDR3 in amino acids: CSVPPEAGYGYTF. DNA for the CDR3: TGCAGCGTGCCCCCCGAGGCAGGCTATGGCTACACCTTC. The J gene is TRBJ1-2, the V gene TRBV29-1; D call uncertain. Germline V gene data show CDR1 as SQVTM and CDR2 as ANQGSEA. V was cut by 6 bases and J by 4 bases, with 15 bases left in between. The CDR3 sequence is 13 residues long.

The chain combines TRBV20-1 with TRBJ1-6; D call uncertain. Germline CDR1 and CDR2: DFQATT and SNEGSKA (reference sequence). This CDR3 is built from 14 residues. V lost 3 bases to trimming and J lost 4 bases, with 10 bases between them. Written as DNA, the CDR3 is TGCAGTGCTAGTAGCCAGACTTATAATTCACCCCTCCACTTT. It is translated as CSASSQTYNSPLHF.

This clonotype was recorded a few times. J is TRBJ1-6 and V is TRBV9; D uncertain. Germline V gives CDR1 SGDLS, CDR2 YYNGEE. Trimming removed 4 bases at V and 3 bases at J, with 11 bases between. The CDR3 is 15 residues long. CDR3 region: CASSQTGYYNSPLHF. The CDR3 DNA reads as TGTGCCAGCAGCCAAACTGGGTACTATAATTCACCCCTCCACTTT. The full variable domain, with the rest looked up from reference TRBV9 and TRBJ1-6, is DSGVTQTPKHLITATGQRVTLRCSPRSGDLSVYWYQQSLDQGLQFLIQYYNGEERAKGNILERFSAQQFPDLHSELNLSSLELGDSALYFCASSQTGYYNSPLHFGNGTRLTVT.

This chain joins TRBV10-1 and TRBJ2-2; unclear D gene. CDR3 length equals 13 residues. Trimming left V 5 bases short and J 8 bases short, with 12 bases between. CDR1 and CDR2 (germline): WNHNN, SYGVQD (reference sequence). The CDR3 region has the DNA TGCGCCAGCAGTTTGAATGGGGATGGGGAGCTGTTTTTT. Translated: CASSLNGDGELFF.

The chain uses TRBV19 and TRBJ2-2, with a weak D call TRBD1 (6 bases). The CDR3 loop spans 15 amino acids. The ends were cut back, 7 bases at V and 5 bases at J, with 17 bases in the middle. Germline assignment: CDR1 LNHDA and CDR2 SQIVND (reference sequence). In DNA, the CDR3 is TGTGCCAGTACCCCAGGGGCCGATGGGACCGGGGAGCTGTTTTTT. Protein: CASTPGADGTGELFF.

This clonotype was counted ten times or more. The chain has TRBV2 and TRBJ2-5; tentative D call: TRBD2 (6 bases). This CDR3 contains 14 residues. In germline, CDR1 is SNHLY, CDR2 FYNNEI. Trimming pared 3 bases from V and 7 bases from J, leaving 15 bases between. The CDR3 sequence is CASSDGSGYGTQYF. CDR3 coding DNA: TGTGCCAGCAGTGATGGTAGCGGCTACGGGACCCAGTACTTC.